These 29 T cell receptor beta chains originate from one sample sequenced in a study of T cell responses to AZD1222 COVID-19 vaccine. TCRdb keeps only in-frame clones here, not all; method: immunoSEQ multiplex PCR. This sample's table reports 150,000 or so clones. Sequences were obtained from peripheral blood. The receptors stem from an adult in good health.

The chain recombines TRBV2 with TRBJ1-1, with no clear D. The ends were cut back, 3 bases at V and 0 bases at J, with 11 bases in the middle. CDR3 length: 15 residues. Germline V gene sequence: CDR1 SNHLY, CDR2 FYNNEI. DNA of the CDR3: TGTGCCAGCAGTGATTTCGGCATCATGAACACTGAAGCTTTCTTT. Encoded protein: CASSDFGIMNTEAFF.

Turning to this clone: Its ends do not fully match the called genes, so a read error is possible. This rearrangement joins TRBV7-2 to TRBJ1-6, with D possibly matching TRBD1 (5 bases). Germline values: CDR1 SGHTA, CDR2 FQGNSA. The CDR3 has 15 amino acids. CDR3 bases: TGTGCCAGCAACCCCGGCGAGGGGACTAATTCACCCCTCCATTTT. Translation gives CASNPGEGTNSPLHF.

V usage is TRBV5-8 and J usage is TRBJ1-6; a possible D gene is TRBD1 (6 bases). Between the trimmed V and J ends, which lost 3 bases and 7 bases, there was a span of 14 bases. Germline V gene data show CDR1 as SGHTS and CDR2 as YDEGEE. The CDR3 has 15 residues. The CDR3 nucleotides read TGTGCCAGCAGCTCTGGGGGCAGGGGAAATTCACCCCTCCACTTT. Translated, it gives CASSSGGRGNSPLHF.

On this clone itself: Other DNA sequences of this sample code for an identical CDR3. V gene TRBV7-9 combines with J gene TRBJ1-2, with unresolved D. Between the trimmed V and J ends, which lost 1 base and 4 bases, there was a span of 4 bases. In germline, CDR1 is SEHNR, CDR2 FQNEAQ (reference sequence). This CDR3 region has 12 residues. The CDR3 region has the DNA TGTGCCAGCAGCTTAGACGGCTATGGCTACACCTTC. It codes for CASSLDGYGYTF. Full variable domain (outside the CDR3, taken from reference TRBV7-9 and TRBJ1-2): DTGVSQNPRHKITKRGQNVTFRCDPISEHNRLYWYRQTLGQGPEFLTYFQNEAQLEKSRLLSDRFSAERPKGSFSTLEIQRTEQGDSAMYLCASSLDGYGYTFGSGTRLTVV.

The rearrangement links TRBV6-5 to TRBJ1-5, with D possibly matching TRBD1 (6 bases). This CDR3 comprises 15 residues. Trimming shortened V by 4 bases and J by 4 bases, and 14 bases separated the two germline ends. Per germline, CDR1 MNHEY and CDR2 SVGAGI. The DNA for the CDR3 is TGTGCCAGCAGTTTACAGGGCTTTGGGAATCAGCCCCAGCATTTT. As protein: CASSLQGFGNQPQHF.

The chain joins TRBV30 to TRBJ2-5; no firm D call. Germline V gene sequence: CDR1 GTSNPN, CDR2 SVGIG (reference sequence). V was pared by 3 bases and J by 1 base, with 6 bases between. This CDR3 contains 12 residues. The CDR3 reads CAWSPRQETQYF. CDR3 coding DNA: TGTGCCTGGAGCCCCCGCCAAGAGACCCAGTACTTC.

This chain connects TRBV27 to TRBJ1-4; D is undetermined. The V gene lost 1 base and the J gene lost 6 bases, with 18 bases spanning the gap. Germline lookup yields CDR1 MNHEY and CDR2 SMNVEV (reference sequence). The length of the CDR3 is 17 residues. The chain's CDR3 is CASSLFGRWEDDEKLFF. For the CDR3, the DNA is TGTGCCAGCAGTTTATTCGGACGCTGGGAGGACGATGAAAAACTGTTTTTT.

This chain joins TRBV27 and TRBJ2-7; 7 bases line up with TRBD1. Trimming removed 5 bases from V and 1 base from J; junction bases left unmatched: 8. The germline gives CDR1 MNHEY, CDR2 SMNVEV (reference sequence). The CDR3 has 15 amino acids. CDR3 nucleotides: TGTGCCAGCAGTCCCCGGGACAGTGGTTCCTACGAGCAGTACTTC. As protein: CASSPRDSGSYEQYF.

CDR3 amino acids: CASSFDRGRDEQYF. CDR3 nucleotide sequence: TGTGCCAGCAGCTTCGACAGGGGGCGGGACGAGCAGTACTTC. The V and J genes are TRBV7-2 and TRBJ2-7, with 10 bases aligning to TRBD1. The CDR3 loop spans 14 amino acids. The ends lost 3 bases at V and 5 bases at J; junction bases unmatched: 4. Germline CDR1 is SGHTA and CDR2 is FQGNSA.

Here the CDR3 reads CASSLGQNYGYTF. The CDR3 nucleotides read TGTGCCAGCAGTCTAGGACAGAACTATGGCTACACCTTC. The chain uses TRBV2 and TRBJ1-2; D might be TRBD1 (6 bases). The germline V gene has CDR1 SNHLY and CDR2 FYNNEI. The CDR3 loop spans 13 amino acids. V dropped 5 bases and J dropped 2 bases, with 9 bases sitting between them.

The rearrangement joins TRBV7-2 to TRBJ2-3; the match to TRBD2 covers 7 bases. This CDR3 has 15 amino acids. In germline, CDR1 is SGHTA, CDR2 FQGNSA. With V trimmed by 5 bases and J by 8 bases, 13 bases remained unmatched. This CDR3 is CASSQQTSAGTTQYF. CDR3 DNA sequence: TGTGCCAGCAGCCAGCAAACATCAGCGGGGACTACGCAGTATTTT.

The V call is TRBV6-5, the J call TRBJ1-6, with D tentatively TRBD1 (5 bases). Trimming stripped 10 bases from V and 0 bases from J, with 13 bases between. Germline V gene lookup returns CDR1 MNHEY and CDR2 SVGAGI. This CDR3 contains 15 residues. CDR3 in DNA: TGTGCCACTTTAAGGGACTACTCCTATAATTCACCCCTCCACTTT. Its protein is CATLRDYSYNSPLHF.

For this clone: Other DNA sequences of this sample code for an identical CDR3. This chain uses TRBV7-2 with TRBJ1-2, with unresolved D. The germline V gene has CDR1 SGHTA and CDR2 FQGNSA. The germline V and J ends were trimmed by 4 bases and 2 bases, with 8 bases remaining between them. The CDR3 sequence is 13 residues long. CDR3 coding DNA: TGTGCCAGCAGCTCCAGACGCAACTATGGCTACACCTTC. As protein: CASSSRRNYGYTF.

The V gene is TRBV25-1, the J gene TRBJ2-1; a possible D gene is TRBD1 (5 bases). The germline V gene encodes CDR1 MGHDK and CDR2 SYGVNS. V gave up 9 bases and J gave up 1 base, with 7 bases separating them. The CDR3 is 12 amino acids. For the CDR3, the DNA is TGTGCCAGTTCAGGGTCCTACAATGAGCAGTTCTTC. Translating it yields CASSGSYNEQFF.

The chain couples TRBV4-2 to TRBJ2-2, with unresolved D. Germline CDR1 and CDR2: LGHNA and YNFKEQ. Trimming cost V 0 bases and J 4 bases, with 6 bases left between them. The CDR3 has 14 residues. This CDR3 reads CASSQDSRTGELFF. For the CDR3, the DNA is TGTGCCAGCAGCCAAGATAGTCGCACCGGGGAGCTGTTTTTT.

The V and J genes are TRBV19 and TRBJ2-2; 7 bases are shared with TRBD1. This CDR3 region has 15 residues. Germline V gene lookup returns CDR1 LNHDA and CDR2 SQIVND (reference sequence). Trimming removed 8 bases from V and 5 bases from J; junction bases left unmatched: 11. CDR3 bases: TGTGCCAGTCGACAGGGAAATTGGAGAACCGGGGAGCTGTTTTTT. It yields the protein CASRQGNWRTGELFF.

The chain links TRBV5-1 to TRBJ1-1; D may be TRBD1 (6 bases). Germline V CDR1 and CDR2: SGHRS, YFSETQ. This CDR3 has 15 amino acids. Deletions cut 0 bases from V and 3 bases from J, with 12 bases between. The CDR3: CASSLDGGPDTEAFF. The CDR3 bases are TGCGCCAGCAGCTTGGACGGGGGGCCGGACACTGAAGCTTTCTTT.

V gene TRBV2 combines with J gene TRBJ1-1; 8 positions agree with TRBD1. From germline, CDR1 is SNHLY and CDR2 FYNNEI. The CDR3 is 14 residues long. J lost 2 bases, V lost 6 bases, and 5 bases had no gene match. DNA of the CDR3: TGTGCCAGCAGGGCGACAGGGGCCAACACTGAAGCTTTCTTT. Translation: CASRATGANTEAFF.

This chain joins TRBV5-1 and TRBJ1-1; D perhaps matches TRBD1 (5 bases). The CDR3 has 14 amino acids. Trimming left V 4 bases short and J 0 bases short, with 10 bases between. Germline V CDR1 and CDR2: SGHRS, YFSETQ. The CDR3 bases are TGCGCCAGCAGCGTTGACAGAATGAACACTGAAGCTTTCTTT. Its protein is CASSVDRMNTEAFF.

The rearrangement uses TRBV7-2 and TRBJ2-1; no clear D. The ends were cut back, 5 bases at V and 10 bases at J, with 12 bases in the middle. Germline V CDR1 and CDR2: SGHTA, FQGNSA. This CDR3 spans 12 amino acids. The chain's CDR3 is CASSPLFGEQFF. The CDR3 nucleotides read TGTGCCAGCAGCCCCCTTTTTGGCGAGCAGTTCTTC. The full variable domain, rest sourced from reference TRBV7-2 and TRBJ2-1, is GAGVSQSPSNKVTEKGKDVELRCDPISGHTALYWYRQSLGQGLEFLIYFQGNSAPDKSGLPSDRFSAERTGGSVSTLTIQRTQQEDSAVYLCASSPLFGEQFFGPGTRLTVL.

The genes are TRBV19 and TRBJ1-6, with 12 bases matching TRBD1. V trimming: 6 bases; J trimming: 3 bases; junction bases outside the gene matches: 6. In germline, CDR1 is LNHDA, CDR2 SQIVND (reference sequence). CDR3 size: 17 residues. This chain's CDR3 is CASSVGTGGLYNSPLHF. CDR3 nucleotide sequence: TGTGCCAGTAGCGTCGGGACAGGGGGCCTCTATAATTCACCCCTCCACTTT.

The chain recombines TRBV4-1 with TRBJ2-1, with D hard to call. CDR1 is MGHRA and CDR2 is YSYEKL in the germline V gene. The V gene lost 1 base and the J gene lost 8 bases, with 9 bases spanning the gap. The CDR3 is made up of 13 amino acids. The DNA for the CDR3 is TGCGCCAGCAGCCAAGTTTACTCTGATGAGCAGTTCTTC. Translation: CASSQVYSDEQFF.

This chain links TRBV7-2 with TRBJ1-3, with TRBD1 as a possible D gene (6 bases). The CDR3 loop spans 16 amino acids. V dropped 5 bases and J dropped 2 bases, with 16 bases sitting between them. Germline loops: CDR1 SGHTA, CDR2 FQGNSA. This chain's CDR3 is CASSHNVGGAGNTIYF. Here the CDR3 DNA reads TGTGCCAGCAGCCACAATGTGGGGGGCGCTGGAAACACCATATATTTT. The variable domain in full, completed from reference TRBV7-2 and TRBJ1-3, reads GAGVSQSPSNKVTEKGKDVELRCDPISGHTALYWYRQSLGQGLEFLIYFQGNSAPDKSGLPSDRFSAERTGGSVSTLTIQRTQQEDSAVYLCASSHNVGGAGNTIYFGEGSWLTVV.

The V gene is TRBV6-5, the J gene TRBJ1-1; D remains ambiguous. Germline CDR1 reads MNHEY; CDR2 reads SVGAGI. This CDR3 is built from 14 residues. The V and J ends lost 2 bases and 4 bases respectively, with 11 bases between them. The CDR3: CASSYRGVPTEAFF. DNA of the CDR3: TGTGCCAGCAGTTACCGAGGTGTTCCCACTGAAGCTTTCTTT.

The rearrangement links TRBV12-3 or TRBV12-4 to TRBJ1-2, with D perhaps TRBD1 (5 bases). This CDR3 has 13 residues. V was shortened by 8 bases and J by 3 bases, with 13 bases between the two germline ends. The chain's CDR3 is CASGEGGDYGYTF. CDR3 DNA sequence: TGTGCCAGCGGGGAGGGAGGGGACTATGGCTACACCTTC.

The chain couples TRBV9 to TRBJ1-3; TRBD1 aligns across 9 bases. The CDR3 is made up of 16 amino acids. J was trimmed by 3 bases and V by 0 bases; bases with no gene match: 4. CDR1 and CDR2 from the germline V gene are SGDLS and YYNGEE. The CDR3 is CASSVGQGDVGNTIYF. In DNA form, the CDR3 reads TGTGCCAGCAGCGTAGGACAGGGGGATGTTGGAAACACCATATATTTT.

J is TRBJ2-5 and V is TRBV15; 14 bases fit TRBD2. The CDR3 loop spans 16 amino acids. Trimming removed 3 bases from V and 2 bases from J; junction bases left unmatched: 2. Germline-derived CDR1 and CDR2 are LNHNV and YYDKDF (reference sequence). CDR3 bases: TGTGCCACCAGCAGGGGGACTAGCGGGGGTCAAGAGACCCAGTACTTC. Residues: CATSRGTSGGQETQYF.

Comments on this clone: The junction shows a germline mismatch at one end, possibly a read error. The chain joins TRBV27 to TRBJ2-5; no clear D gene. This CDR3 contains 13 residues. The germline gives CDR1 MNHEY, CDR2 SMNVEV (reference sequence). CDR3: CASSLTFAETQHF. The CDR3 coding sequence is TGTGCCAGCAGTTTAACGTTTGCGGAGACCCAGCACTTC.

The genes are TRBV7-3 and TRBJ2-7; D is ambiguous. V lost 5 bases, J lost 2 bases, and 16 bases lay in between. CDR3 length equals 15 residues. Germline V gene data show CDR1 as SGHTA and CDR2 as FQGTGA. The chain's CDR3 is CASSPAPMGTYEQYF. CDR3 DNA: TGTGCCAGCAGCCCCGCGCCCATGGGGACCTACGAGCAGTACTTC.